This T cell receptor (beta chain) was documented in a study of T-cell memory formation after mild COVID-19. This clonotype showed up just a few times. The 5'RACE method, run with constant-segment primers, produced TCR alpha and TCR beta cDNA libraries (carrying sample barcodes and UMIs). TCRdb re-called the 5' RACE reads with MiXCR, one entry per CDR3 protein. The sample has roughly 340,000 distinct CDR3 sequences, around a fifth seen once. Germline CDR1 SGHRS, CDR2 YFSETQ. The V gene lost 0 bases and the J gene lost 5 bases, with 15 bases spanning the gap. The CDR3 has 16 amino acids. The sample comprised PBMCs or a T cell subset sorted from them (not recorded which). The V call is TRBV5-1, the J call TRBJ2-1; D could derive from TRBD1 or TRBD2 (5 bases each). The source of this sequence is a man aged 18-30 years who had mild COVID-19 (a few samples of this study predate the infection). Cell type and time point are not known. The CDR3 DNA reads TGCGCCAGCAGCTTGGCGCGAGGGGACGGGCACAATGAGCAGTTCTTC. Amino acids: CASSLARGDGHNEQFF. Combining the CDR3 with reference TRBV5-1 and TRBJ2-1 gives the whole variable domain KAGVTQTPRYLIKTRGQQVTLSCSPISGHRSVSWYQQTPGQGLQFLFEYFSETQRNKGNFPGRFSGRQFSNSRSEMNVSTLELGDSALYLCASSLARGDGHNEQFFGPGTRLTVL.